The next 7 T cell receptor beta chains were all read from a single sample in a study of T cells in Graves' hyperthyroidism and ophthalmopathy (dated by TCRdb to about 2019). The method was multiplex PCR. TCRdb lists the instrument as Illumina HiSeq 2000. The TCR beta CDR3 regions were amplified from RNA transcripts. A first-round RT-PCR of the TCR CDR3 used the HTBI primer set with the Qiagen OneStep RT-PCR kit. TCRdb's own reprocessing of the public reads used fastp at Q25 and MiXCR and kept productive beta chains. Records with the same CDR3 protein are collapsed into one entry carrying the most frequent genes and DNA. This sample is represented by roughly 700,000 distinct CDR3 sequences; 17% of them were singletons. The top ten constitute 15% to 18% of the sample. Sequencing used blood. These receptors came from a man in his fifties with Graves' hyperthyroidism.

There are many counts of this clonotype. This chain joins TRBV2 and TRBJ1-4; TRBD1 might be the D (5 bases). Trimming pared 7 bases from V and 5 bases from J, leaving 11 bases between. The germline gives CDR1 SNHLY, CDR2 FYNNEI. The CDR3 is 13 amino acids. CDR3 amino acids: CASKGNQNEKLFF. The CDR3 DNA reads TGTGCCAGCAAGGGGAACCAGAATGAAAAACTGTTTTTT.

This clonotype was observed a few times. The chain combines TRBV20-1 with TRBJ1-5, with no clear D. CDR3 length: 14 residues. With 4 bases removed from V and 0 bases from J, the gap between germline ends came to 10 bases. Germline V lookup: CDR1 DFQATT, CDR2 SNEGSKA (reference sequence). The CDR3 DNA reads as TGCAGTGCTAATTCGGCAAATAGCAATCAGCCCCAGCATTTT. Amino acids: CSANSANSNQPQHF.

This clonotype was counted ten times or more. The V and J genes are TRBV7-2 and TRBJ2-7; TRBD1 aligns across 8 bases. V lost 5 bases to trimming and J lost 4 bases; unmatched junction nucleotides: 7. Germline V gene lookup returns CDR1 SGHTA and CDR2 FQGNSA. The CDR3 has 14 amino acids. The chain's CDR3 is CASSKGQGSYEQYF. The CDR3, as DNA: TGTGCCAGCAGCAAAGGACAGGGTAGTTACGAGCAGTACTTC.

As to this clonotype: It may be a read error: a sequence one base away is much more abundant. The V and J genes are TRBV14 and TRBJ2-5; 7 bases line up with TRBD2. Germline loops: CDR1 SGHDN, CDR2 FVKESK. The CDR3 is made up of 15 amino acids. The CDR3 DNA reads TGTGCCAGCAGCCCTATACTAGCGTGGCAAGAGACCCGGTACTTC. Encoded protein: CASSPILAWQETRYF.

The chain recombines TRBV11-2 with TRBJ2-1; 7 bases align to TRBD1. From germline, CDR1 is SGHAT and CDR2 FQNNGV. V shed 2 bases and J 14 bases; nucleotides not matched to a gene: 6. The CDR3 spans 12 residues. The CDR3 sequence: CASSLTQGSEFF. DNA of the CDR3: TGTGCCAGCAGCTTAACACAGGGGTCAGAGTTCTTC.

The rearrangement links TRBV29-1 to TRBJ2-4; 9 positions agree with TRBD1. The germline V gene has CDR1 SQVTM and CDR2 ANQGSEA. This CDR3 has 14 residues. J was trimmed by 6 bases and V by 1 base; bases with no gene match: 4. The DNA for the CDR3 is TGCAGCGTTGAAGGTGGGACAGGGAGAAACATTCAGTACTTC. Translated, it gives CSVEGGTGRNIQYF.

This clonotype has ten or more counts. The V call is TRBV19, the J call TRBJ2-7, with 13 bases that match TRBD2. Germline CDR1 LNHDA, CDR2 SQIVND (reference sequence). V gave up 5 bases and J gave up 5 bases; unmatched junction bases: 3. This CDR3 is built from 14 residues. Here the CDR3 reads CASSAGTSGNEQYF. CDR3 in DNA: TGTGCCAGTAGTGCCGGGACTAGCGGGAACGAGCAGTACTTC.